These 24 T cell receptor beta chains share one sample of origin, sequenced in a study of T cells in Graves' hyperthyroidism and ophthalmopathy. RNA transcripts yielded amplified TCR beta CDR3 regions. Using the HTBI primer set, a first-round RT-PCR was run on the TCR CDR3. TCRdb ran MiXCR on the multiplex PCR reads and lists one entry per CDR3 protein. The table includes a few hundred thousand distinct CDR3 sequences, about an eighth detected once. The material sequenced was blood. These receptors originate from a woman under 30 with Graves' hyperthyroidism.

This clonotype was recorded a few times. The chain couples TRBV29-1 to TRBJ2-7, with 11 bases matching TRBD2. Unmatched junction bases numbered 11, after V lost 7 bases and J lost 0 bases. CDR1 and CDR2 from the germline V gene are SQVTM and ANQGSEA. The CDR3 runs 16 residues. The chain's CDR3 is CSAGFLAGGLSYEQYF. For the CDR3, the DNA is TGCAGCGCCGGATTCTTAGCGGGAGGGCTCTCCTACGAGCAGTACTTC.

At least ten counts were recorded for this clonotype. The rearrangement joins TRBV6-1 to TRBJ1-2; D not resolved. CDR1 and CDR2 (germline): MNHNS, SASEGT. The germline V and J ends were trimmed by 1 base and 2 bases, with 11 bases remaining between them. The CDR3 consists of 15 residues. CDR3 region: CASSEGIGSNYGYTF. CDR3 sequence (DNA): TGTGCCAGCAGTGAAGGTATAGGGAGCAACTATGGCTACACCTTC.

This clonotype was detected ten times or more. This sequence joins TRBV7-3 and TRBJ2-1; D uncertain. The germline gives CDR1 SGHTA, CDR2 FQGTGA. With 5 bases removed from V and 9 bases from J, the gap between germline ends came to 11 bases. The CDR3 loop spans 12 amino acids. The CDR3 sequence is CASSQYIGEQFF. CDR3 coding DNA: TGTGCCAGCAGCCAATACATCGGTGAGCAGTTCTTC. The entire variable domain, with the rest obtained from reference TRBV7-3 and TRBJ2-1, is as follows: GAGVSQTPSNKVTEKGKYVELRCDPISGHTALYWYRQSLGQGPEFLIYFQGTGAADDSGLPNDRFFAVRPEGSVSTLKIQRTERGDSAVYLCASSQYIGEQFFGPGTRLTVL.

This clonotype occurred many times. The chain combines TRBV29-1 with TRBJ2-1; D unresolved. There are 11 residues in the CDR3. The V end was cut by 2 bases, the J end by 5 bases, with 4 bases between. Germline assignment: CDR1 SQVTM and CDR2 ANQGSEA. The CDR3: CSVEPDNEQFF. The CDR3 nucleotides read TGCAGCGTTGAACCGGACAATGAGCAGTTCTTC.

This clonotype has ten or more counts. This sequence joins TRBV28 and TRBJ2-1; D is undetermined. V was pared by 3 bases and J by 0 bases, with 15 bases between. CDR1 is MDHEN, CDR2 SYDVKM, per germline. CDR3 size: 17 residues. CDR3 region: CASSFQLGQSSYNEQFF. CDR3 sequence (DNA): TGTGCCAGCAGTTTCCAGCTCGGGCAGAGCTCCTACAATGAGCAGTTCTTC.

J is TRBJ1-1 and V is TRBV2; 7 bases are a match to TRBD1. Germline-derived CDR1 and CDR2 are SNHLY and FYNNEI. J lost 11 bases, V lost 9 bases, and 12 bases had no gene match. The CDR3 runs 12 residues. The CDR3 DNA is TGTGCCAGAGGGGCAGGGGGGGGTCGGGCTTTCTTT. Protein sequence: CARGAGGGRAFF.

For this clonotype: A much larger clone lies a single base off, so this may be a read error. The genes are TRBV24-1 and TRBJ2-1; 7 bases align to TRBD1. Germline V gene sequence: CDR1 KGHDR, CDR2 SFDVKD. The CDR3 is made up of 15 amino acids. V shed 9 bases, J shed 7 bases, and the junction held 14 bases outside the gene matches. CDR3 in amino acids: CATDPGQRAANEQFF. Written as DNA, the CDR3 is TGTGCCACCGATCCGGGACAGAGGGCAGCAAATGAGCAGTTCTTC.

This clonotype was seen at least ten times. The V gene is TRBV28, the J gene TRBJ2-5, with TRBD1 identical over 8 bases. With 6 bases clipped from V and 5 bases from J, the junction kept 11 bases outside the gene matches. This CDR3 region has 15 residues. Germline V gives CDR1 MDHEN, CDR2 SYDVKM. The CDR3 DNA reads TGTGCCAGCAGGCCTACAGGGGGTATGGGCGAGACCCAGTACTTC. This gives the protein CASRPTGGMGETQYF.

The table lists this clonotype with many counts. CDR3 loop: CSARDREGVSYNEQFF. Here the CDR3 DNA reads TGCAGTGCTAGAGATCGGGAGGGGGTCTCCTACAATGAGCAGTTCTTC. The chain joins TRBV20-1 to TRBJ2-1; 8 bases match TRBD2. The CDR3 has 16 amino acids. Germline CDR1 is DFQATT and CDR2 is SNEGSKA (reference sequence). After removal of 0 bases from V and 0 bases from J, the junction contained 4 bases not matched to a gene.

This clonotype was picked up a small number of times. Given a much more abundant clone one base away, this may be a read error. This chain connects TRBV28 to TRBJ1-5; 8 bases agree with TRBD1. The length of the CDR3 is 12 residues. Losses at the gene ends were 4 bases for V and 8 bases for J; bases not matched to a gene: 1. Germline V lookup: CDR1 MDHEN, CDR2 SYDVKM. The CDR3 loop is CASSWGQEPQHF. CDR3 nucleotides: TGTGCCAGCAGTTGGGGACAGGAGCCCCAGCATTTT.

The CDR3 is CASSQGSNTYEQYF. DNA of the CDR3: TGTGCCAGCAGCCAAGGATCGAACACCTACGAGCAGTACTTC. The V call is TRBV3-1, the J call TRBJ2-7; no definite D call. The CDR3 spans 14 residues. The germline V gene has CDR1 LGHDT and CDR2 YNNKEL (reference sequence). Between the trimmed V and J ends, which lost 1 base and 2 bases, there was a span of 9 bases.

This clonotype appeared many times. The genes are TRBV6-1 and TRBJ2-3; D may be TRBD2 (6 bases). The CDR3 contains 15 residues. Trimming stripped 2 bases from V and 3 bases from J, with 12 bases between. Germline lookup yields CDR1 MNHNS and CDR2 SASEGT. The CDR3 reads CASSELQGGTDTQYF. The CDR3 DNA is TGTGCCAGCAGTGAACTGCAGGGAGGTACAGATACGCAGTATTTT.

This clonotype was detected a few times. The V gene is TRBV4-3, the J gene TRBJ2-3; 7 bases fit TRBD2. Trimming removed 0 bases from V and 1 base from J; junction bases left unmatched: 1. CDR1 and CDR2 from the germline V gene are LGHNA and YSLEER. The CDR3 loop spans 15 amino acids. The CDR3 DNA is TGCGCCAGCAGCCAAGACCTAGCGGGCACAGATACGCAGTATTTT. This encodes CASSQDLAGTDTQYF.

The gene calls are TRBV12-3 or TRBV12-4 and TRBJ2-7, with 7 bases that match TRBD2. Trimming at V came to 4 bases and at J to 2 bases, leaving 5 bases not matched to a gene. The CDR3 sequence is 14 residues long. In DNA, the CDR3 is TGTGCCAGCAGTTCTCTAGCGGCTACCTACGAGCAGTACTTC. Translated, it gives CASSSLAATYEQYF.

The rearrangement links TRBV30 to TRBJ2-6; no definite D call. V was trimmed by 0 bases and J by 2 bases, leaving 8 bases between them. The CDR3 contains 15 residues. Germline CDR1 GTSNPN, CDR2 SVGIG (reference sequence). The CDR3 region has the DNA TGTGCCTGGAGTGTGGGGTGGGCTGGGGCCAACGTCCTGACTTTC. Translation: CAWSVGWAGANVLTF.

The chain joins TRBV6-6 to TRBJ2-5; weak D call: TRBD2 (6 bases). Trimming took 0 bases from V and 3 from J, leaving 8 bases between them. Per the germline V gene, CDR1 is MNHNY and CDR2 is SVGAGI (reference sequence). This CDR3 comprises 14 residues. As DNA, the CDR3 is TGTGCCAGCAGTTACTCGACGGGGGAAGAGACCCAGTACTTC. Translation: CASSYSTGEETQYF.

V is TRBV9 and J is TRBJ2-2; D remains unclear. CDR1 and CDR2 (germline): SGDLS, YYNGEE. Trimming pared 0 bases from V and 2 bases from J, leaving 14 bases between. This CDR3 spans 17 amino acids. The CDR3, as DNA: TGTGCCAGCAGCGTAGCTTCCCTCAATTCCAACACCGGGGAGCTGTTTTTT. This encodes CASSVASLNSNTGELFF.

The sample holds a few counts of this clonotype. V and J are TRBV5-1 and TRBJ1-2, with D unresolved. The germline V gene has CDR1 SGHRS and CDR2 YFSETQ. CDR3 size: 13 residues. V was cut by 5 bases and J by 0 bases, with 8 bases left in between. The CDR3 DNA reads TGCGCCAGCAGTCGGTGGCCTAACTATGGCTACACCTTC. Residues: CASSRWPNYGYTF. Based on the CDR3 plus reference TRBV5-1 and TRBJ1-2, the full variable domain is KAGVTQTPRYLIKTRGQQVTLSCSPISGHRSVSWYQQTPGQGLQFLFEYFSETQRNKGNFPGRFSGRQFSNSRSEMNVSTLELGDSALYLCASSRWPNYGYTFGSGTRLTVV.

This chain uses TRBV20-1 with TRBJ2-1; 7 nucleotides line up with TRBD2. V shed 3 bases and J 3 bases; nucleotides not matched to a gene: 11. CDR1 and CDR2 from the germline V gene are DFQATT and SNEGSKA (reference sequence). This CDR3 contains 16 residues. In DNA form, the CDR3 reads TGCAGTGCTAGTCGAACCTCTAGCGGTTACTACAATGAGCAGTTCTTC. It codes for CSASRTSSGYYNEQFF.

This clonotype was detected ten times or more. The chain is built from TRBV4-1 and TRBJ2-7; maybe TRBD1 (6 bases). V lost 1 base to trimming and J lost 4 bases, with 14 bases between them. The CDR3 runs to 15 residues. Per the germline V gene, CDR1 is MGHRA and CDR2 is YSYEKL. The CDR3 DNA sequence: TGCGCCAGCAGCCAAGGGACCGTAGGGGGTTACGAGCAGTACTTC. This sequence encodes CASSQGTVGGYEQYF.

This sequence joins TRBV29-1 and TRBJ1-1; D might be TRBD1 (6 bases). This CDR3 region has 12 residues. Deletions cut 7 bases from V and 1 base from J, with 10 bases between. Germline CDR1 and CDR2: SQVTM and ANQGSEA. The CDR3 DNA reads TGCAGCGCTAGGGGGAGGAACACTGAAGCTTTCTTT. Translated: CSARGRNTEAFF.

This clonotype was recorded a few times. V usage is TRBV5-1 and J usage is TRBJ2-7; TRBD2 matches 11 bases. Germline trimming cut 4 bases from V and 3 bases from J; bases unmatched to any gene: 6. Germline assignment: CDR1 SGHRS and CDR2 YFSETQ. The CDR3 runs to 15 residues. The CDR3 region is CASSTGLAGYYEQYF. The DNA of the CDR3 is TGCGCCAGCAGCACCGGACTAGCGGGTTACTACGAGCAGTACTTC.

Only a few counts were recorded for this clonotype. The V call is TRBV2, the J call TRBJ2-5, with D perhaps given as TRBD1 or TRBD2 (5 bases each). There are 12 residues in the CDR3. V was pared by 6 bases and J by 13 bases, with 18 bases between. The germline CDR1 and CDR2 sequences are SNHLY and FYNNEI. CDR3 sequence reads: CASRPGTANLYF. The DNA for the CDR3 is TGTGCCAGCAGGCCGGGGACCGCTAACCTGTACTTC.

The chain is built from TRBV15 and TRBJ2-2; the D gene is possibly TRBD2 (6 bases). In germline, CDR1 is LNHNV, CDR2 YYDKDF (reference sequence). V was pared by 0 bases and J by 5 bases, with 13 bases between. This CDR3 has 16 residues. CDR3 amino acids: CATSRDLAGMTGELFF. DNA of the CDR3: TGTGCCACCAGCAGAGATCTGGCGGGAATGACCGGGGAGCTGTTTTTT.